This TCR beta chain is from a study of blood T cell repertoires in COVID-19. Study at large: The United States, Italy and Spain provided the acute and convalescent COVID-19 samples. PBMCs, B-cell-depleted T cells, or T cells provided the cDNA or gDNA that made up the material.

Per the study methods: Researchers report that nucleated cell counts were estimated from reference gene primer amplification. TCRdb keeps only in-frame clones here, not all; method: immunoSEQ multiplex PCR. D and trimming come from the DNA, and the V and J calls and clone size come from that table. There are 40,000 to 50,000 clones in the sample; around 73% occur only once, and 28% lies in the top ten. The V and J ends lost 0 bases and 3 bases respectively, with 12 bases between them. The CDR3 sequence is 14 residues long. CDR1 GTSNPN and CDR2 SVGIG come from the germline V gene (reference sequence).

This rearrangement joins TRBV30 to TRBJ2-7; possibly TRBD1 for D (5 bases). This receptor was identified in a woman in her 70s with acute or convalescent COVID-19. Source material: peripheral blood. The CDR3 DNA follows: TGTGCCTGGAGTGTGTACGGACACTTCTACGAGCAGTACTTC. This encodes CAWSVYGHFYEQYF.